What follows is one TCR beta chain and its context. Its antigen is undetermined. The sample originates from a study of cytomegalovirus exposure and HLA in healthy donors. The PCR used 60 Vbeta and 13 Jbeta primers. TCRdb's table, derived via immunoSEQ multiplex PCR, lists solely in-frame clones and lacks some. The profile shows 150,000 to 200,000 clones, approximately 81% of them singletons. Overall study findings and caveats: The study carried out a later analysis of TCR beta sequences. It associated around 17,000 of them with specific HLA alleles at a false discovery rate of 0.05.

Trimming shortened V by 6 bases and J by 5 bases, and 10 bases separated the two germline ends. The CDR3 is 12 amino acids. Germline V gene sequence: CDR1 LNHDA, CDR2 SQIVND (reference sequence). Input material: PBMCs. This chain uses TRBV19 with TRBJ1-2; no clear D gene. The clonotype comes from a woman aged 25 to 39 in good health and CMV-seronegative. Here the CDR3 reads CASSQSDYGYTF. The CDR3 coding sequence is TGTGCCAGTAGCCAATCAGATTATGGCTACACCTTC.